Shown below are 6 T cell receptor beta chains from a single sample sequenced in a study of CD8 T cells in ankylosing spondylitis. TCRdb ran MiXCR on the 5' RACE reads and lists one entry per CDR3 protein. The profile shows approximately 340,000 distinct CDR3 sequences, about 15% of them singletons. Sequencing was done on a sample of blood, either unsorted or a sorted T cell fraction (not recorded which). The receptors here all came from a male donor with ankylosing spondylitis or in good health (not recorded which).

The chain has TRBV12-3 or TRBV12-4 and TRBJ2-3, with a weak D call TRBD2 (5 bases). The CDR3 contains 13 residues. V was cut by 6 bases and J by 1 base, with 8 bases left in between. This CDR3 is CASRAAGTDTQYF. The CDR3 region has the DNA TGTGCCAGCAGAGCGGCGGGCACAGATACGCAGTATTTT.

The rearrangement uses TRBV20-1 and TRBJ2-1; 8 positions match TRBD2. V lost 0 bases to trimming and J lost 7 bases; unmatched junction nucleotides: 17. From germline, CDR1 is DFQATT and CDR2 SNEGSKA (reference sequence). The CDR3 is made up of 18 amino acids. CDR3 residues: CSARDQIGGAGAPNEQFF. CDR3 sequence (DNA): TGCAGTGCTAGAGATCAGATTGGGGGAGCGGGAGCGCCAAATGAGCAGTTCTTC.

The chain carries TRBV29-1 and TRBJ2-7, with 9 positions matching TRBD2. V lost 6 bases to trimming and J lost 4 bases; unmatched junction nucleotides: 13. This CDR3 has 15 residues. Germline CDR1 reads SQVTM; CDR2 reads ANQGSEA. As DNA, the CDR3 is TGCAGCGTCAAACCGGAGCTAGCGGGGAATTACGAGCAGTACTTC. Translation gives CSVKPELAGNYEQYF.

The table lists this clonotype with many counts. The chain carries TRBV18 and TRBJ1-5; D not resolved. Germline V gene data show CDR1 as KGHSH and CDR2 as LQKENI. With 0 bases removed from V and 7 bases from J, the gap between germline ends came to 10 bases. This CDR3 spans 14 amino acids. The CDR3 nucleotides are TGTGCCAGCTCACCACCGGCAGTCGAACAGCCCCAGCATTTT. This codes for CASSPPAVEQPQHF.

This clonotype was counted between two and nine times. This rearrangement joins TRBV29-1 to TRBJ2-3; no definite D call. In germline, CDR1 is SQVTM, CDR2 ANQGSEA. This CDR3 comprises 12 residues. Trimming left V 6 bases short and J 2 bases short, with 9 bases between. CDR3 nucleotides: TGCAGCGTGACCTCGAACACAGATACGCAGTATTTT. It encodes CSVTSNTDTQYF.

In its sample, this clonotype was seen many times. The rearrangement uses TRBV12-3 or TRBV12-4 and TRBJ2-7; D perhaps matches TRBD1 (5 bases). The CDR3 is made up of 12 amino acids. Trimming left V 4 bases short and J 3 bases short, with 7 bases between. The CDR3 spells CASSYDSYEQYF. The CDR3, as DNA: TGTGCCAGCAGTTATGACAGCTACGAGCAGTACTTC.